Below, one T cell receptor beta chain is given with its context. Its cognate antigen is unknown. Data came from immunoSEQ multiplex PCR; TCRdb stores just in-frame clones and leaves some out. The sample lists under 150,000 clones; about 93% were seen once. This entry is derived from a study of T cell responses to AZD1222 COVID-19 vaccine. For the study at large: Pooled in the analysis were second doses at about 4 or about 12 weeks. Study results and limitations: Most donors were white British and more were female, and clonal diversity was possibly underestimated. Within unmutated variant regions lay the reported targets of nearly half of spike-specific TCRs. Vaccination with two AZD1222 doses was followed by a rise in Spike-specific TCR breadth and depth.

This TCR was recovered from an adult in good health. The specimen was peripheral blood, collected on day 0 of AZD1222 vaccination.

This CDR3 is CASSPGAGEQYF. The CDR3 coding sequence is TGTGCCAGCAGCCCCGGGGCTGGGGAGCAGTACTTC. V is TRBV11-2 and J is TRBJ2-7; D is perhaps TRBD1 or TRBD2 (5 bases each). Germline assignment: CDR1 SGHAT and CDR2 FQNNGV. The length of the CDR3 is 12 residues. Trimming left V 5 bases short and J 7 bases short, with 12 bases between.